This record looks at one TCR beta chain sequence and its context. What it binds is not known. Expressed TCRB transcripts were sequenced because the isolated RNA had all been reverse transcribed beforehand. Sequencing used immunoSEQ multiplex PCR; TCRdb keeps in-frame clones, though not all of them. The sample consists of about 160,000 clones, around 9% of them appearing once. Germline V gene sequence: CDR1 SQVTM, CDR2 ANQGSEA. Trimming removed 3 bases from V and 4 bases from J, with 15 bases in between. The CDR3 runs to 14 residues. The sample comes from a study of beta chain features in type 1 diabetes. Study-wide points: Researchers report that Type 1 diabetes patients had moderately but significantly shorter TCRB CDR3s across all four CD4+ subsets. The naive, central memory and Treg TCRB repertoires showed an apparent similarity that was greater among patients than among healthy donors.

The material sequenced was central memory CD4+ T cells from blood. The clonotype was recovered from a woman aged 30 to 39 with type 1 diabetes. The V call is TRBV29-1, the J call TRBJ2-5; a weak D match, TRBD1 (5 bases). The CDR3 bases are TGCAGCGTTGACGGCAGGGTAGGCCGAGAGACCCAGTACTTC. It codes for CSVDGRVGRETQYF.